These T cell receptor beta chains were read from a single sample in a study of tumor and adjacent non-tumor tissue in lung cancer. One entry per CDR3 protein results from TCRdb running MiXCR on the multiplex PCR reads. Here the sample spans fewer than 120,000 distinct CDR3 sequences, over 75% being singletons. Sequences were obtained from lung tumor tissue. The origin of the receptors is a man aged 65 to 85 with non-small cell lung cancer. CDR3s include the opening cysteine and the closing phenylalanine or tryptophan. A D gene is named only where the DNA matches it firmly. Size tells how often a clone was seen (once, few, many) or the class of an expanded clone, and some rows leave it out.

size	V	D	J	DNA	CDR3
many	TRBV6-5	TRBD1	TRBJ2-7	TGTGCCAGCAGTTACACGGGACAGGCCTACGAGCAGTACTTC	CASSYTGQAYEQYF
.	TRBV11-2	TRBD1	TRBJ2-7	TGTGCCATTAGCCCCGGGACAGGGCCCTCCTACGACCAGTATTTC	CAISPGTGPSYDQYF
.	TRBV11-3	.	TRBJ2-7	TGTGCCAACAGCTTGGACGGGGCGCTAGGAAAGCAGTACTTC	CANSLDGALGKQYF
.	TRBV12-3/TRBV12-4	TRBD2	TRBJ2-5	TGTGCCAGCATCGGGCTAGCGGGAGTGGTGGAGATTCAGTACTTC	CASIGLAGVVEIQYF
.	TRBV20-1	.	TRBJ2-4	TGCAGTGCTGCCGAGGGCCAGGGGTTCGGAGACATTCAGTACTTC	CSAAEGQGFGDIQYF
.	TRBV5-6	.	TRBJ2-7	TGTGCCAGCAGCTTGGGACCGGGATCGGTTGCCCACGAGCATTACTTC	CASSLGPGSVAHEHYF
once	TRBV4-3	.	TRBJ2-2	TGCGCCAGCAGCCAAGAAGTCCTCCTAGTGGGAGTGGGCAGGGAGCTGTTTTTT	CASSQEVLLVGVGRELFF
.	TRBV10-3	TRBD1	TRBJ2-3	TGTGCCATCAGTGACCCATCCGAGACAGGGGGTATGACAGATACACAGTATTTT	CAISDPSETGGMTDTQYF
.	TRBV10-3	.	TRBJ1-5	TGTGCCATCGGTGAACAGGGTGGCAATCAGCCCCAGCATTTT	CAIGEQGGNQPQHF
.	TRBV20-1	.	TRBJ2-3	TGCAGTGCTACCAGGGAGTGGGATATGGAGTATTTT	CSATREWDMEYF
many	TRBV6-2/TRBV6-3	.	TRBJ2-7	TGTGCCAGCAGTTTTATGGGACAAATCGGTTCTGGCGACGAGCAGTACTTC	CASSFMGQIGSGDEQYF
few	TRBV7-9	.	TRBJ1-2	TGTGCCGGCAGCCAAGTCCGTGTCGGCTGCACCTTC	CAGSQVRVGCTF
many	TRBV28	TRBD1	TRBJ2-3	TGTGCCAGCAGTTCTCGGGACAGAACAGATACGCAGTATTTT	CASSSRDRTDTQYF
medium-sized	TRBV29-1	.	TRBJ2-7	TGCAGCGTGAGGGACGTCACCTACGAGCAGTACTTC	CSVRDVTYEQYF
.	TRBV11-2	.	TRBJ1-1	TGTGCCAGCGCCTTGGGGGACGAAGCGTACTTT	CASALGDEAYF
many	TRBV28	.	TRBJ2-7	TGTGCCAGCAGTCCCGGTAGCACCAGCTCCTACGAGCAGTACTTC	CASSPGSTSSYEQYF
many	TRBV6-6	TRBD1	TRBJ1-2	TGTGCCAGCAGTTACTTAGGGACAGAGAGAAATGGCTACACCTTC	CASSYLGTERNGYTF
many	TRBV5-1	.	TRBJ2-1	TGCGCCAGCAGCTTTGTACAGGGGGGGAGCTCCTACAATGAGCAGTTCTTC	CASSFVQGGSSYNEQFF
.	TRBV6-5	.	TRBJ1-2	TGTACCAGCAGCCACTGTAGGGGGAGGGACTATGGCTACACCTTC	CTSSHCRGRDYGYTF
few	TRBV11-3	TRBD2	TRBJ2-5	TGTGCCATCAGTTTAGGCGTGCGGGGGCAAGAGACCCAGTACTTC	CAISLGVRGQETQYF
.	TRBV20-1	.	TRBJ2-5	TGCAGTGCTAGATTGGTCCGGGAAGAAACCCAGTACTTC	CSARLVREETQYF
.	TRBV11-2	.	TRBJ2-2	TGTGCCAGCAGGCTGGACAGTCAGTCCCGGGAGCTATTTTTT	CASRLDSQSRELFF
.	TRBV5-1	TRBD2	TRBJ2-5	TGCGCCAGCAGCTTGTTGAGTTTGGGACTATCTGGGGGAAAGACCCAGTACTTC	CASSLLSLGLSGGKTQYF
many	TRBV6-1	.	TRBJ2-5	TGTGCCAGCATACCAGGGGGCGGGGGGGAGACCCAGTACTTC	CASIPGGGGETQYF